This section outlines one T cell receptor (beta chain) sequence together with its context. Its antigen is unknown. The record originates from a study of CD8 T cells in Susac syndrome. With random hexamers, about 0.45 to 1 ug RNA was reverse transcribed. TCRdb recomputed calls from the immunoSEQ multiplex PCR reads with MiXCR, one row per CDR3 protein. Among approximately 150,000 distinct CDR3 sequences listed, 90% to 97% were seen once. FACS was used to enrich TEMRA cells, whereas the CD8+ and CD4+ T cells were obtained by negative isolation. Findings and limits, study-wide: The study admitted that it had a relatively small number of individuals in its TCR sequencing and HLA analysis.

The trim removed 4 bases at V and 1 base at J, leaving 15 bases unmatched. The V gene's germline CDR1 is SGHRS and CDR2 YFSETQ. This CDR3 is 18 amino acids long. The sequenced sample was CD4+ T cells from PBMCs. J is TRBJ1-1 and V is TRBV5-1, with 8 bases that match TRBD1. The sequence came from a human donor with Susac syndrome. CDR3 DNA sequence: TGCGCCAGCAGCCTAAGACAGGGGTCGGGGGCGAAGAACACTGAAGCTTTCTTT. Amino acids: CASSLRQGSGAKNTEAFF.